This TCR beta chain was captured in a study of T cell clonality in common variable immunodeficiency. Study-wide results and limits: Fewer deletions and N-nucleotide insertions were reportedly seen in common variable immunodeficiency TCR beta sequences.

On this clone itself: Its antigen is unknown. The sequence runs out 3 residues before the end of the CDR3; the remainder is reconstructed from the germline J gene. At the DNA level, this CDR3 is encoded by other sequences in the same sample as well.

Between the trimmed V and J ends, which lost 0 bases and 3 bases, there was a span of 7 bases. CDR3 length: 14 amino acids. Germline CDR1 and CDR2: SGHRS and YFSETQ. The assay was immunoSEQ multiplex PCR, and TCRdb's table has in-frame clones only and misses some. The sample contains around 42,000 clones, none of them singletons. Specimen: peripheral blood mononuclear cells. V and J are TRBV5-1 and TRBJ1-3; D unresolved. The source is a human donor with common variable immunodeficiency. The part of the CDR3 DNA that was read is TGCGCCAGCAGCTTGGGGCAAGGTGGAAACACC. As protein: CASSLGQGGNT. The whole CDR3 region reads CASSLGQGGNTIYF.